Sequencing of this T cell receptor (beta chain) was carried out in a study of T cells in localized non-small cell lung cancer. Produced via immunoSEQ multiplex PCR; TCRdb's table is partial and in-frame only. The table has fewer than 40,000 clones, 78% seen once. This clone was recorded once. The germline gives CDR1 MNHNS, CDR2 SASEGT. The CDR3 loop spans 14 amino acids. Trimming pared 4 bases from V and 6 bases from J, leaving 16 bases between. This sample comprised peripheral blood, obtained before any cancer treatment. The chain combines TRBV6-1 with TRBJ2-7, with D perhaps matching TRBD1 (6 bases). The TCR comes from an older male donor with stage II squamous cell lung carcinoma. CDR3 loop: CASSVDNFRGEQYF. For the CDR3, the DNA is TGTGCCAGCAGTGTCGACAACTTCAGGGGCGAGCAGTACTTC.